Below, one T cell receptor (beta chain) is given with its context. V lost 0 bases, J lost 2 bases, and 19 bases lay in between. The CDR3 extends over 18 amino acids. Per germline, CDR1 SGDLS and CDR2 YYNGEE. This specimen comes from a study of T cell responses to AZD1222 COVID-19 vaccine. Overall study: The study pooled second doses at about 4 or about 12 weeks.

Using immunoSEQ multiplex PCR, the repertoire was profiled, and TCRdb retains in-frame clones only, with some absent. This table has around 100,000 clones, about 89% appearing once. This receptor was obtained from an adult in good health. J is TRBJ2-3 and V is TRBV9; no clear D gene. Sequenced material: peripheral blood, taken on day 0 of AZD1222 vaccination. CDR3 DNA: TGTGCCAGCAGCGTAGGCCCCCCAAGGGTGCTTCACACAGATACGCAGTATTTT. This codes for CASSVGPPRVLHTDTQYF.